This is a list of T cell receptor beta chains from one sample in a study of technical replicates of blood from a few donors. Repertoires were generated with immunoSEQ multiplex PCR, while TCRdb's copy carries only in-frame clones and drops some. This table has about 98,000 clones, approximately 94% appearing once. The specimen sequenced was T cells isolated from PBMCs. The receptors derive from a human donor in good health. Each CDR3 is given with its conserved first and last residue. The D gene is left open where the match is weak. Some rows have no size entry. The others give once, few or many, or a class for an expanded clone.

TRBV15,NA,TRBJ1-5,NA,TGTGCCACCAGCGCCCGACAGGGCAATCAGCCCCAGCATTTT,CATSARQGNQPQHF
TRBV19,NA,TRBJ2-2,once,TGTGCCAGTAGTCCAAACACCGGGGAGCTGTTTTTT,CASSPNTGELFF
TRBV6-1,NA,TRBJ2-7,NA,TGTGCCAGCACACTAGCCTACGAGCAGTACTTC,CASTLAYEQYF
TRBV7-6,NA,TRBJ1-1,NA,TGTGCCAGCAGCTTAGGGAGGGGCGGGAACACTGAAGCTTTCTTT,CASSLGRGGNTEAFF
TRBV27,NA,TRBJ2-7,NA,TGTGCCAGCAGCCCAATCGAGGACTACGAGCAGTACTTC,CASSPIEDYEQYF
TRBV21-1,NA,TRBJ2-1,NA,TGTGCCAGCAGCAAAGATGGGCGCAGGGGGCTAAGAAGGGAGTACAATGAGCAGTTCTTC,CASSKDGRRGLRREYNEQFF
TRBV5-4,TRBD1,TRBJ2-5,once,TGTGCCAGCGGCACACCACGGACAGGGCGTGTAGAGACCCAGTACTTC,CASGTPRTGRVETQYF
TRBV5-8,NA,TRBJ2-5,once,TGTGCCAGCAGCTCAGGATCTCGCTGGCAAGAGACCCAGTACTTC,CASSSGSRWQETQYF
TRBV7-6,NA,TRBJ2-1,NA,TGTGCCAGCAGCTTAGCCTCCTTTAATGAGCAGTTCTTC,CASSLASFNEQFF
TRBV9,NA,TRBJ2-7,NA,TGTGCCAGCAGCGGGGGACCTGGGGGCTATGAGCAGTACTTC,CASSGGPGGYEQYF
TRBV27,NA,TRBJ1-5,NA,TGTGCCAGCAGCCCACAAGTTCTTAGCAATCAGCCCCAGCATTTT,CASSPQVLSNQPQHF
TRBV6-5,NA,TRBJ2-1,NA,TGTGCCAGCAGGGATCCGGGACTCAAAACGAATGAGCAGTTCTTC,CASRDPGLKTNEQFF
TRBV10-2,NA,TRBJ1-2,NA,TGCGCCAGCAGTAGCGGCAGGGGTTACGGCGGCTACACCTTC,CASSSGRGYGGYTF